These T cell receptor beta chains were read from a single sample in a study of T-cell memory formation after mild COVID-19. TCRdb re-analysed the 5' RACE reads in MiXCR, keeping a single row per CDR3 protein. Found here are around 310,000 distinct CDR3 sequences, around 20% of them singletons; the top ten hold roughly a fifth. The sample was PBMCs or a T cell subset sorted from them (not recorded which). The receptors were sampled from a man between 18 and 29 years old who had mild COVID-19 (a few samples of this study predate the infection). Cell type and time point are not known. Each CDR3 is given with its conserved first and last residue. The D gene is left open where the match is weak. Part of the rows lack a size; the others show once, few, many or a class for expanded clones.

TRBJ1-1 | TRBV7-2 | NA | NA | CASSSQTGRGAFF | TGTGCCAGCAGCTCCCAAACAGGGAGAGGAGCTTTCTTT
TRBJ2-3 | TRBV2 | few | TRBD1 | CASSTRQGKTDTQYF | TGTGCCAGCAGTACTCGACAGGGTAAAACAGATACGCAGTATTTT
TRBJ2-1 | TRBV4-3 | NA | NA | CASSQVRASYNEQFF | TGCGCCAGCAGCCAAGTTCGAGCCAGCTACAATGAGCAGTTCTTC
TRBJ2-1 | TRBV14 | NA | NA | CASSQDLWGAYNEQFF | TGTGCCAGCAGCCAAGATCTTTGGGGGGCTTACAATGAGCAGTTCTTC
TRBJ1-1 | TRBV6-4 | NA | NA | CASSKPGLGDTEAFF | TGTGCCAGCAGTAAGCCGGGCCTCGGGGACACTGAAGCTTTCTTT
TRBJ1-3 | TRBV20-1 | few | NA | CSARTVGWNTIYF | TGCAGTGCTCGGACTGTAGGCTGGAACACCATATATTTT
TRBJ1-1 | TRBV3-1 | few | NA | CASSPNLEFKEAFF | TGTGCCAGCAGCCCCAACTTAGAGTTTAAGGAAGCTTTCTTT
TRBJ1-1 | TRBV5-1 | once | TRBD1 | CASSLAGTGLMNTEAFF | TGCGCCAGCAGCTTGGCGGGGACAGGTTTGATGAACACTGAAGCTTTCTTT
TRBJ2-1 | TRBV7-7 | many | TRBD2 | CASSDLAAGGSNEQFF | TGTGCTAGCAGCGACCTTGCGGCGGGGGGGAGCAATGAGCAGTTCTTC
TRBJ2-1 | TRBV12-3/TRBV12-4 | few | TRBD2 | CASSLAGAVYNEQFF | TGTGCCAGCAGTCTAGCGGGGGCCGTCTACAATGAGCAGTTCTTC
TRBJ2-3 | TRBV20-1 | few | NA | CSARGTGPSSTDTQYF | TGCAGTGCTAGGGGAACCGGGCCCTCATCCACAGATACGCAGTATTTT
TRBJ2-2 | TRBV27 | few | NA | CASSYPAGELFF | TGTGCCAGCAGTTACCCGGCCGGGGAGCTGTTTTTT
TRBJ2-1 | TRBV24-1 | NA | TRBD2 | CATSDLGRANEQFF | TGTGCCACCAGTGATTTGGGGAGGGCCAATGAGCAGTTCTTC
TRBJ2-1 | TRBV12-3/TRBV12-4 | NA | NA | CASRDWSSYNEQFF | TGTGCCAGCAGAGACTGGAGCTCCTACAATGAGCAGTTCTTC
TRBJ1-1 | TRBV3-1 | few | TRBD1 | CASSSTGTGDTEAFF | TGTGCCAGCAGCTCAACCGGGACAGGGGACACTGAAGCTTTCTTT
TRBJ2-7 | TRBV27 | many | NA | CASSFGRAYEQYF | TGTGCCAGCAGCTTTGGCAGGGCCTACGAGCAGTACTTC
TRBJ1-2 | TRBV3-1 | NA | TRBD1 | CASSHVQGANYGYTF | TGTGCCAGCAGCCATGTACAGGGGGCGAACTATGGCTACACCTTC
TRBJ2-3 | TRBV5-1 | NA | TRBD2 | CASSLASGTLPDTQYF | TGCGCCAGCAGCTTAGCTAGCGGGACCCTGCCAGATACGCAGTATTTT
TRBJ1-1 | TRBV19 | NA | NA | CASIGGVNTEAFF | TGTGCCAGTATTGGGGGGGTGAACACTGAAGCTTTCTTT
TRBJ2-1 | TRBV5-6 | many | NA | CASSSPGTWEQFF | TGTGCCAGCAGCTCCCCGGGAACTTGGGAGCAGTTCTTC
TRBJ2-7 | TRBV14 | NA | NA | CASRHKQDRSSHEQYF | TGTGCCAGCAGACATAAACAGGACAGATCTTCGCACGAGCAGTACTTC
TRBJ2-3 | TRBV4-1 | NA | NA | CASSQVGGGASTDTQYF | TGCGCCAGCAGCCAAGTCGGCGGGGGCGCTAGCACAGATACGCAGTATTTT
TRBJ2-1 | TRBV28 | NA | NA | CASSPRGPREQFF | TGTGCCAGCAGTCCCCGGGGCCCTCGGGAGCAGTTCTTC
TRBJ2-4 | TRBV4-3 | NA | NA | CASSLRGGGVNIQYF | TGCGCCAGCAGCCTTAGAGGAGGGGGCGTAAACATTCAGTACTTC
TRBJ2-1 | TRBV20-1 | few | NA | CSASGRVISLEQFF | TGCAGTGCTAGTGGCAGGGTTATATCTTTGGAGCAGTTCTTC
TRBJ2-6 | TRBV28 | NA | NA | CASSLWKGANVLTF | TGTGCCAGCAGTTTATGGAAAGGGGCCAACGTCCTGACTTTC
TRBJ1-2 | TRBV20-1 | NA | TRBD1 | CSARGGTGIGYYGYTF | TGCAGTGCTAGGGGGGGGACAGGGATTGGCTACTATGGCTACACCTTC
TRBJ2-3 | TRBV3-1 | NA | NA | CASSQDTTDSAAQYF | TGTGCCAGCAGCCAAGATACCACTGACTCCGCGGCGCAGTATTTT
TRBJ1-1 | TRBV30 | few | NA | CAWGMNTEAFF | TGTGCCTGGGGGATGAACACTGAAGCTTTCTTT
TRBJ2-5 | TRBV5-1 | NA | NA | CASSPRGPGGETQYF | TGCGCCAGCAGCCCGAGGGGTCCTGGTGGAGAGACCCAGTACTTC
TRBJ2-1 | TRBV3-1 | NA | NA | CASSQDWLAPNEQFF | TGTGCCAGCAGCCAAGATTGGCTAGCCCCCAATGAGCAGTTCTTC
TRBJ2-3 | TRBV5-1 | NA | TRBD2 | CATRTSGPTDTQYF | TGCGCCACTAGGACTAGCGGGCCCACAGATACGCAGTATTTT
TRBJ1-1 | TRBV6-5 | few | NA | CASSYSAQKEAFF | TGTGCCAGCAGTTACTCTGCACAGAAAGAAGCTTTCTTT
TRBJ1-2 | TRBV12-3/TRBV12-4 | few | NA | CASSSFGSPDTLHTF | TGTGCCAGCAGTTCGTTCGGAAGTCCCGATACCCTTCATACCTTC
TRBJ2-1 | TRBV4-3 | NA | NA | CASSQDPAFNEQFF | TGCGCCAGCAGCCAAGATCCGGCGTTCAATGAGCAGTTCTTC
TRBJ2-3 | TRBV9 | NA | NA | CASSVTARGSDTQYF | TGTGCCAGCAGCGTAACGGCGAGGGGGTCGGATACGCAGTATTTT
TRBJ1-5 | TRBV5-1 | NA | NA | CASRASEGPQHF | TGCGCCAGCAGGGCCAGCGAAGGACCCCAGCATTTT
TRBJ1-1 | TRBV5-1 | few | TRBD1 | CASSSTGARNTEAFF | TGCGCCAGCAGCTCCACAGGGGCGCGGAACACTGAAGCTTTCTTT
TRBJ2-5 | TRBV6-1 | few | TRBD2 | CASSTSGGAPWETQYF | TGTGCCAGCAGCACTAGCGGGGGGGCCCCGTGGGAGACCCAGTACTTC
TRBJ2-3 | TRBV10-3 | NA | TRBD1 | CAIAGDRGRTDTQYF | TGTGCCATCGCGGGGGACAGGGGGCGGACTGATACGCAGTATTTT
TRBJ2-3 | TRBV12-3/TRBV12-4 | NA | NA | CASSGPITDTQYF | TGTGCCAGCAGCGGACCAATAACAGATACGCAGTATTTT
TRBJ2-5 | TRBV15 | NA | TRBD2 | CATSRDRASGETQYF | TGTGCCACCAGCAGAGATCGGGCTAGCGGAGAGACCCAGTACTTC
TRBJ2-2 | TRBV5-1 | few | NA | CASSLESTGELFF | TGCGCCAGCAGCTTGGAAAGCACCGGGGAGCTGTTTTTT
TRBJ2-3 | TRBV20-1 | NA | NA | CSARSGVGPDTQYF | TGCAGTGCTAGATCGGGGGTAGGGCCAGATACGCAGTATTTT
TRBJ2-3 | TRBV7-2 | NA | NA | CASSLVGAIPDTQYF | TGTGCCAGCAGCTTAGTGGGAGCAATTCCAGATACGCAGTATTTT